This T cell receptor beta chain was obtained from a study of metastatic and nonmetastatic thyroid tumors. Across the whole study: Patients with malignant and benign thyroid disease provided blood and tumor or nodule tissue, whose repertoires were compared.

In this sample, this clone turned up many times. What it binds is not known. Study-wide results and caveats: The study reportedly found significantly higher TCR beta diversity in malignant thyroid tumors than benign nodules, in blood and tumor.

All patients reached thyroid surgery having received no treatment beforehand. TCRdb redid the clone calls on the PCR reads using MiXCR. The table includes 15,000 to 20,000 clones, about 34% detected once. Sample: tumor tissue. The TCR sequence derives from a male donor with papillary thyroid cancer or a benign thyroid nodule (not recorded which). Some clones in this sample may be carry-over from other donors' samples.

This CDR3 is CAWSAGTGSPLHF. In nucleotides, the CDR3 is TGTGCCTGGAGCGCTGGGACAGGTTCACCCCTCCACTTT. This chain joins TRBV30 and TRBJ1-6; 8 nucleotides align to TRBD1. Germline trimming cut 3 bases from V and 9 bases from J; bases unmatched to any gene: 4. The CDR3 covers 13 residues. The germline V gene has CDR1 GTSNPN and CDR2 SVGIG (reference sequence).